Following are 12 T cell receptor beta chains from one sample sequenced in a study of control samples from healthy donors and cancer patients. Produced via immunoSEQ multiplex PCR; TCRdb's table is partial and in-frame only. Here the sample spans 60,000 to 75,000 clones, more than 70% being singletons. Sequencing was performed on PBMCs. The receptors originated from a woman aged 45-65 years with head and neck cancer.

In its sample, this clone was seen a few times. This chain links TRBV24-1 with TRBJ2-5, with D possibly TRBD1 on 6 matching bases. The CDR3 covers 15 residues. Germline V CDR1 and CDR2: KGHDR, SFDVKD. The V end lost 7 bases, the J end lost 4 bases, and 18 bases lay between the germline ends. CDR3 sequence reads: CATSAPGHTRETQYF. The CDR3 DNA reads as TGTGCCACCAGCGCTCCGGGACACACAAGAGAGACCCAGTACTTC.

The CDR3 region has the DNA TGTGCCAGCAGCTTCGGGGGGGCGGACTATGGCTACACCTTC. Encoded protein: CASSFGGADYGYTF. The V call is TRBV13, the J call TRBJ1-2; the D gene is possibly TRBD1 (6 bases). Trimming removed 3 bases at V and 3 bases at J, with 11 bases between. The germline V gene encodes CDR1 PRHDT and CDR2 FYEKMQ (reference sequence). The CDR3 totals 14 residues.

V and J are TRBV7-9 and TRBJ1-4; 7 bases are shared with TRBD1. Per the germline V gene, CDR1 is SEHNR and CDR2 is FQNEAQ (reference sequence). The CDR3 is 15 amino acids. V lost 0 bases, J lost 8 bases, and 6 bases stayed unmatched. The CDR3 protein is CASSLAVQGSEKLFF. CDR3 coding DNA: TGTGCCAGCAGCTTAGCTGTACAGGGGAGCGAAAAACTGTTTTTT.

CDR3 in DNA: TGTGCCACCAGCAAACTTACTCAAGCGGGGGGGCCGGGAGAGCAGTTCTTC. This translates into CATSKLTQAGGPGEQFF. The chain joins TRBV15 to TRBJ2-1; TRBD2 aligns across 10 bases. Per the germline V gene, CDR1 is LNHNV and CDR2 is YYDKDF (reference sequence). This CDR3 is built from 17 residues. V trimming: 4 bases; J trimming: 10 bases; junction bases outside the gene matches: 16.

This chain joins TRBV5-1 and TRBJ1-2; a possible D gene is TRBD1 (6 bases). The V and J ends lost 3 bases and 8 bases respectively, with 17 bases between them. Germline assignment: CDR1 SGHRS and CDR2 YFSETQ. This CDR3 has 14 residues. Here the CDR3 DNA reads TGCGCCAGCAGCTCCGACCCGACAGGACTGGGCTACACCTTC. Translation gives CASSSDPTGLGYTF.

The CDR3: CASSYGVTVSMNTEAFF. CDR3 bases: TGTGCCAGCAGTTACGGTGTGACAGTTTCCATGAACACTGAAGCTTTCTTT. The chain couples TRBV6-2 or TRBV6-3 to TRBJ1-1; maybe TRBD1 (5 bases). V lost 2 bases and J lost 0, with 16 bases in between. CDR1 and CDR2 from the germline V gene are MNHEY and SVGEGT. The CDR3 runs 17 residues.

The CDR3 nucleotides are TGTGCCAGCAGTCCCGGGGACTATCAGCCCCAGCATTTT. This gives the protein CASSPGDYQPQHF. This chain joins TRBV3-1 (or the pseudogene TRBV3-2) and TRBJ1-5, with D possibly being TRBD1 (5 bases). V was clipped by 6 bases and J by 5 bases, with 11 bases between them. There are 13 residues in the CDR3. Germline-derived CDR1 and CDR2 are LGHDT and YNNKEL (reference sequence).

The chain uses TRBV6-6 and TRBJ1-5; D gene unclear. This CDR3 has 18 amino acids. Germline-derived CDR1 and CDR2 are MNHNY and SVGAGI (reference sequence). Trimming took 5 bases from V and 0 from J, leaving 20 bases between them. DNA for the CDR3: TGTGCCAGCAGTCCCTGGCTCGGCAACTCTTATAGCAATCAGCCCCAGCATTTT. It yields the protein CASSPWLGNSYSNQPQHF.

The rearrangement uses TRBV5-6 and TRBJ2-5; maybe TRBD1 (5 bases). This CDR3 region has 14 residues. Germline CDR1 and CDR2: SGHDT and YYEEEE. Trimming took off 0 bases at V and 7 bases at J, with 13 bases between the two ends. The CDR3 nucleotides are TGTGCCAGCAGCTTGGCCTTCAGGGTAGGGACCCAGTACTTC. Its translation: CASSLAFRVGTQYF.

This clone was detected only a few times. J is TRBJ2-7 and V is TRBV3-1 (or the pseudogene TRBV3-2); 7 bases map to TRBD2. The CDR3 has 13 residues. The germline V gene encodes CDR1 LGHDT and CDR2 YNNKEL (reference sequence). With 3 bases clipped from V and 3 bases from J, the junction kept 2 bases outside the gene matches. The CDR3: CASSQWTSYEQYF. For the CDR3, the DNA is TGTGCCAGCAGCCAGTGGACTAGCTACGAGCAGTACTTC.

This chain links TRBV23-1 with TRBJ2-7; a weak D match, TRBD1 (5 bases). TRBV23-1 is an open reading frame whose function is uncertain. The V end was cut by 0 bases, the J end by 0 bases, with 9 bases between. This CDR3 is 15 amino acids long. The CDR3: CASSQSLRDSYEQYF. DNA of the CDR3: TGCGCCAGCAGTCAATCGCTCAGGGACTCCTACGAGCAGTACTTC.

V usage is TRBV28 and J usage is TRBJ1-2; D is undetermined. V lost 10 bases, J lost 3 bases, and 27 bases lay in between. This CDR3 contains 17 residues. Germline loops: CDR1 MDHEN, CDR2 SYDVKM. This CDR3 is CATAPPTINRPHYGYTF. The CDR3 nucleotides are TGTGCCACTGCCCCCCCGACAATCAATAGACCCCACTATGGCTACACCTTC.